In its sample, the clone carrying this TCR beta chain was seen a few times. Its specificity is unknown. A universal primer site came from template switching; cDNA carried unique molecular identifiers. MiXCR, applied by TCRdb to the 5' RACE reads, yields one record per CDR3 protein. The table has some 1,700,000 distinct CDR3 sequences, around 29% seen once; the top ten hold around 0.25%. Germline CDR1 SGHNT, CDR2 YENEEA. CDR3 size: 13 residues. After removal of 5 bases from V and 9 bases from J, the junction contained 6 bases not matched to a gene. This record belongs to a study of identical twins. Study-level points and caveats: With abundant cord blood beta clonotypes, insertions were fewer; memory repertoires showed no such pattern. The same donors were not followed; conclusions instead depended on cross-sectional statistical analysis.

Every one of the donors was a healthy Caucasian. The chain links TRBV11-3 to TRBJ2-1; the match to TRBD2 covers 8 bases. The sample comprised cord blood. The clonotype originates from a newborn girl in good health. DNA of the CDR3: TGTGCCAGCAGCAAAAGGACTAGCTTTGAGCAGTTCTTC. This codes for CASSKRTSFEQFF.